This T cell receptor beta chain was identified during a study of T cell responses to AZD1222 COVID-19 vaccine (dated by TCRdb to the early 2020s). Describing the broader study: TCR sequencing was performed for more than 230 trial participants, of whom about 200 were given two doses of AZD1222 and around 26 were given two doses of MenACWY control vaccine. Trial participants were enrolled into age subgroups of 18-55, 56-69 and 70-plus years, which contained approximately 150, 30 and 60 TCR-sequenced participants, respectively. Study-wide findings and limitations: Because no day 14 peak-response samples were available, the repertoires could be characterized only after the peak T cell response. In the small 56-69-year group, the increase in depth fell short of significance, most likely because of low power. A significant rise in spike-specific TCR breadth and depth was observed after two AZD1222 doses relative to day 0 and relative to MenACWY recipients. The whole spike protein was spanned by vaccine-associated CD4 TCRs, and dominant responses were seen in regions 160-218 and 743-854. Most participants were white British and females outnumbered males, and the authors suggested that clonal diversity may have been underestimated. Conclusions about previously exposed vaccinees are limited because only a handful of AZD1222 recipients were SARS-CoV-2 seropositive at baseline. Nearly half of unique spike-specific TCRs reportedly recognized epitopes outside regions mutated in the B.1.351 and B.1.1.7 variants.

V was cut back by 4 bases and J by 3 bases, leaving a gap of 10 bases between them. CDR1 MNHEY and CDR2 SMNVEV are derived from the germline V gene (reference sequence). Reading from cysteine to phenylalanine, the CDR3 counts 13 amino acids. Only CDR3 DNA remains: 39 bases, in frame from the first base. The CDR3 regions of human TCRbeta chains were analyzed by immunosequencing. From the authors' description of their analysis: TCRs in the repertoires were matched against a reference library of SARS-CoV-2-specific TCRs that had been generated with the MIRA antigen-specificity platform. Breadth was defined as the fraction of unique TCRs that were SARS-CoV-2-associated, and depth was defined as the fraction of total T cells that were SARS-CoV-2-associated. Using the MIRA data, each spike-specific TCR was mapped to the spike region that the TCR reacts to and placed in a CD4 or CD8 class. Log10-transformed breadth and depth values were compared by one-way ANOVA with Sidak's multiple comparisons tests. Imported from immuneACCESS, the table was reduced by TCRdb to in-frame sequences with V and J called. These copies leave out some clones; in studies compared against another copy, an unresolved V gene accounts for under half, and the cause of the remainder is not known. Clonal size and the V and J genes are those of that table, whereas D and trimming came from the DNA. A total of 110,000 to 150,000 clones appear in this sample, approximately 90% of them only once. Clones ranked in the top ten supply approximately 3% of the sample.

This specimen's time point label, per the study, means: about 28 days (+/-7) after the second vaccine dose. AZD1222 recipients with second doses at about 4 weeks or about 12 weeks were pooled, because spike-specific TCR depth and breadth did not differ between schedules. Vaccinee samples came from UK trials COV001 and COV002, including a single-blind randomized controlled phase 2/3 trial of AZD1222 (ChAdOx1 nCoV-19) in healthy adults. For TCRbeta chain sequencing, PBMC samples from trial participants were taken at day 0 and at day 28 after the second dose. As to this clone: The specificity of this receptor is unknown. Base qualities are not at hand, and no much larger clone is one base apart.

This TCR was sampled from an adult who received the AZD1222 COVID-19 vaccine. The sequenced sample was peripheral blood, obtained 28 days after the second AZD1222 dose. The chain is encoded by TRBV27 joined to TRBJ2-7; a tentative D match to TRBD2 spans 6 bases. The DNA sequence reads TGTGCCAGCAGTTCGGGACTCCTCTACGAGCAGTACTTC. It encodes CASSSGLLYEQYF.